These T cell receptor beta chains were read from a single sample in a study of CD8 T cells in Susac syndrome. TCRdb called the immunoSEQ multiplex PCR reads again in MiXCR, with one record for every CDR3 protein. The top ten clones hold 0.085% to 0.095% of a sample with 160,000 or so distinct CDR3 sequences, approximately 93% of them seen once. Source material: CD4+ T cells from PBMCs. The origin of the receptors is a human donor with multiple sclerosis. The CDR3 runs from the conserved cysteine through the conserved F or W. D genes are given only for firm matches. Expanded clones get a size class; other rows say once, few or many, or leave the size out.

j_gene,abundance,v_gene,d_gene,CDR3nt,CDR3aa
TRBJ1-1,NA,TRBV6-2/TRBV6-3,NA,TGTGCCAGCAGTTATCGGGGTGAAGCTTTCTTT,CASSYRGEAFF
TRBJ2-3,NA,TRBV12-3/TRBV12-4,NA,TGTGCCAGCAGTAGAGGGACTGGGAGCCCCGGTACGCAGTATTTT,CASSRGTGSPGTQYF
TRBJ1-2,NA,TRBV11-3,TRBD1,TGTGCCAGCAGCCTACAGGGGGCCGCTGGCTACACCTTC,CASSLQGAAGYTF
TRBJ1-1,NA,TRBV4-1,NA,TGCGCCAGCAGCCAAGTTTATAATCGGAGATTGATGACCCAAGCTTTCTTT,CASSQVYNRRLMTQAFF
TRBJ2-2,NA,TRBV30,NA,TGTGCCTGGAAAGGCGCCGGGGAGCTGTTTTTT,CAWKGAGELFF
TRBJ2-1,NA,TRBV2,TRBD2,TGTGCCAGCAATGCGTTACTAGCGGACAATGAGCAGTTCTTC,CASNALLADNEQFF
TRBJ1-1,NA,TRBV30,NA,TGTGCCTGGACAGCAGGGTCAAGGGGTACTGAAGCTTTCTTT,CAWTAGSRGTEAFF
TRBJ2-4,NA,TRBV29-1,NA,TGCAGCGTTGTAGGCCTAGCCAAAAACATTCAGTACTTC,CSVVGLAKNIQYF
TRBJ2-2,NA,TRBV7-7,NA,TGTGCCAGCAGCCCTCGGGCTCCACTTTTAACCGGGGAGCTGTTTTTT,CASSPRAPLLTGELFF
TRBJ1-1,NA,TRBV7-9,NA,TGTGCCAGCAGCGACGGACAGGAAGCTTTCTTT,CASSDGQEAFF
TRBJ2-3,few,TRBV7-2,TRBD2,TGTGCCAGCAGCGCCCTTACTAGCGCAGATACGCAGTATTTT,CASSALTSADTQYF
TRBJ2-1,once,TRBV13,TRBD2,TGTGCCAGCAGAAAGGCGGGAGGGCCCCGGGAGCAGTTCTTC,CASRKAGGPREQFF
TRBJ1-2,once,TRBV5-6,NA,TGTGCCAGCAGTAGATCCCCGGGGGTGGGAGGCTACACCTTC,CASSRSPGVGGYTF
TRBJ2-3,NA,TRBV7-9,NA,TGTGCCAGCAGCTTAAAAGGCTCAGATACGCAGTATTTT,CASSLKGSDTQYF
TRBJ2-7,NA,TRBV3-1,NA,TGTGCCAGCAGCTCCCTCGACTCCCGGTACTTC,CASSSLDSRYF